This T cell receptor beta chain was sequenced during a study of regulatory T cells in long-lasting Graves disease. Investigators prepared the TCR beta libraries by applying iRepertoire HTBI primers and Arm-PCR of CDR3 regions. MiXCR, applied by TCRdb to the multiplex PCR reads, yields one record per CDR3 protein. The table has hundreds of thousands of distinct CDR3 sequences, 20% to 25% seen once. This CDR3 has 13 residues. The ends were cut back, 4 bases at V and 7 bases at J, with 16 bases in the middle. Germline V gene data show CDR1 as DFQATT and CDR2 as SNEGSKA (reference sequence). This clonotype was found a few times. Indicated time point: persistent/refractory GD, antithyroid drugs over 5 years with positive TRAb. RNA from PBMCs was the source of the TCR library.

The sample consisted of peripheral blood mononuclear cells (PBMCs), taken when the disease was refractory, from a patient treated with antithyroid drugs. This clonotype was obtained from a female donor with Graves disease. The rearrangement links TRBV20-1 to TRBJ1-2, with TRBD1 as a possible D gene (6 bases). For the CDR3, the DNA is TGCAGTGCTATACTCCAGGGGTTCTTTGGCTACACCTTC. Translating gives CSAILQGFFGYTF.